Each of the 27 T cell receptor beta chains below was sequenced from the same sample in a study of blood T cell repertoires in COVID-19. Profiled with immunoSEQ multiplex PCR; TCRdb holds only in-frame clones, not every one. The profile covers around 280,000 clones, with roughly nine tenths appearing a single time and 6% to 7% taken by the ten largest. What was sequenced was PBMCs or T cells enriched from blood (not recorded which). The receptors stem from a woman aged 40 to 50 who had recovered from COVID-19.

The rearrangement joins TRBV30 to TRBJ1-4, with D perhaps matching TRBD1 (5 bases). V gave up 3 bases and J gave up 5 bases, with 19 bases separating them. The CDR3 spans 16 residues. Germline V CDR1 and CDR2: GTSNPN, SVGIG (reference sequence). CDR3 in amino acids: CAWSTFGQIKNEKLFF. Written as DNA, the CDR3 is TGTGCCTGGAGCACCTTCGGACAAATAAAAAATGAAAAACTGTTTTTT.

V gene TRBV3-1 (or the pseudogene TRBV3-2) combines with J gene TRBJ2-7; 12 nucleotides agree with TRBD2. CDR1 LGHDT and CDR2 YNNKEL come from the germline V gene (reference sequence). Germline trimming cut 0 bases from V and 3 bases from J; bases unmatched to any gene: 3. The length of the CDR3 is 16 residues. DNA for the CDR3: TGTGCCAGCAGCCAAGATCAGGGACTAGCGGGCTACGAGCAGTACTTC. This codes for CASSQDQGLAGYEQYF.

V is TRBV28 and J is TRBJ1-2; a possible D gene is TRBD1 (6 bases). V lost 4 bases and J lost 4, with 16 bases in between. The CDR3 covers 15 residues. CDR1 and CDR2 from the germline V gene are MDHEN and SYDVKM. CDR3 sequence reads: CASSSSGQWFYGYTF. The CDR3 region has the DNA TGTGCCAGCAGTTCGTCAGGACAGTGGTTCTATGGCTACACCTTC.

Here the CDR3 DNA reads TGCGCCAGCAGCTTGAGGGAGGAAAGGTGGGCCGGGGAGCTGTTTTTT. It specifies CASSLREERWAGELFF. J is TRBJ2-2 and V is TRBV5-1; D is possibly TRBD2 (6 bases). The CDR3 spans 16 residues. Trimming took off 1 base at V and 6 bases at J, with 16 bases between the two ends. Germline CDR1 reads SGHRS; CDR2 reads YFSETQ.

This chain connects TRBV28 to TRBJ2-1, with 13 bases identical to TRBD2. V shed 5 bases and J 5 bases; nucleotides not matched to a gene: 9. Germline assignment: CDR1 MDHEN and CDR2 SYDVKM. The CDR3 has 17 amino acids. CDR3 nucleotides: TGTGCCAGCAGTATAATCCCCGGGACTAGCGGGGACAATGAGCAGTTCTTC. It specifies CASSIIPGTSGDNEQFF.

The V gene is TRBV19, the J gene TRBJ2-1; 7 bases fit TRBD2. The V gene end was trimmed by 5 bases and the J gene end by 4 bases; junction bases not matched to a gene: 17. This CDR3 comprises 18 residues. Germline CDR1 LNHDA, CDR2 SQIVND (reference sequence). The CDR3, as DNA: TGTGCCAGTAGTCCAAGTTTTATGGCGGGAGTGGGTTACAATGAGCAGTTCTTC. It is translated as CASSPSFMAGVGYNEQFF.

The rearrangement uses TRBV28 and TRBJ2-1, with a tentative D call TRBD2 (5 bases). The CDR3 is 14 residues long. Germline CDR1 reads MDHEN; CDR2 reads SYDVKM. The V end lost 5 bases, the J end lost 4 bases, and 12 bases lay between the germline ends. The CDR3, as DNA: TGTGCCAGCAGTCGGCGGGTGGAGTACAATGAGCAGTTCTTC. This translates into CASSRRVEYNEQFF.

V is TRBV5-1 and J is TRBJ2-1, with 13 bases matching TRBD2. Trimming cost V 0 bases and J 8 bases; bases outside gene matches: 5. CDR3 length equals 16 residues. The germline V gene has CDR1 SGHRS and CDR2 YFSETQ. The DNA of the CDR3 is TGCGCCAGCAGCTTGGGCGGACTAGCGGGAGTTGATGAGCAGTTCTTC. Protein: CASSLGGLAGVDEQFF.

The rearrangement uses TRBV15 and TRBJ1-5; D gene ambiguous. The CDR3 has 15 amino acids. Germline V gene data show CDR1 as LNHNV and CDR2 as YYDKDF (reference sequence). V shed 0 bases and J shed 4 bases, with 10 bases lying between them. The CDR3 spells CATSRDHSRNQPQHF. CDR3 bases: TGTGCCACCAGCAGAGATCACAGCCGGAATCAGCCCCAGCATTTT.

This clone was found once. This chain links TRBV7-9 with TRBJ2-6; tentative D call: TRBD1 (6 bases). The length of the CDR3 is 17 residues. Trimming pared 4 bases from V and 0 bases from J, leaving 13 bases between. CDR1 and CDR2 (germline): SEHNR, FQNEAQ (reference sequence). CDR3 in amino acids: CASSYGTQFSGANVLTF. In DNA form, the CDR3 reads TGTGCCAGCAGCTACGGGACACAATTCTCTGGGGCCAACGTCCTGACTTTC.

J is TRBJ2-7 and V is TRBV23-1; D might be TRBD1 (6 bases). TRBV23-1 falls under the ORF class, with uncertain function. Trimming removed 4 bases at V and 2 bases at J, with 21 bases between. CDR3 size: 17 residues. The CDR3 here is CASSPKRTAPLAYEQYF. The CDR3, as DNA: TGCGCCAGCAGTCCCAAAAGGACAGCCCCCCTCGCCTACGAGCAGTACTTC.

J is TRBJ1-5 and V is TRBV12-3 or TRBV12-4, with D perhaps TRBD1 (6 bases). V shed 6 bases and J shed 14 bases, with 17 bases lying between them. The CDR3 contains 12 residues. CDR3 residues: CASSPPGGPEHF. The CDR3 nucleotides are TGTGCCAGCAGCCCTCCGGGGGGCCCGGAGCATTTT.

The chain links TRBV23-1 to TRBJ1-5, with a weak D call TRBD1 (5 bases). TRBV23-1 belongs to the ORF category, with a function that is uncertain. Trimming cost V 8 bases and J 3 bases, with 23 bases left between them. The CDR3 covers 17 residues. The CDR3 here is CASLSIGRERYNQPQHF. DNA of the CDR3: TGCGCCAGCTTATCAATCGGCAGGGAAAGGTACAATCAGCCCCAGCATTTT.

This clone has more than one count but fewer than ten. The chain joins TRBV13 to TRBJ1-3, with D unresolved. From germline, CDR1 is PRHDT and CDR2 FYEKMQ (reference sequence). The CDR3 extends over 12 amino acids. Trimming removed 5 bases at V and 7 bases at J, with 9 bases between. CDR3 amino acids: CASSLPWNTIYF. The CDR3 DNA sequence: TGTGCCAGCAGCCTACCATGGAACACCATATATTTT.

This chain joins TRBV7-2 and TRBJ2-5; D not certain. CDR3 length: 12 amino acids. Germline V gene lookup returns CDR1 SGHTA and CDR2 FQGNSA. V lost 5 bases to trimming and J lost 5 bases, with 9 bases between them. The CDR3 reads CASSPPAETQYF. CDR3 coding DNA: TGTGCCAGCAGCCCCCCCGCGGAGACCCAGTACTTC.

The chain employs TRBV28 and TRBJ1-4; TRBD1 aligns across 12 bases. CDR1 MDHEN and CDR2 SYDVKM come from the germline V gene. V shed 7 bases, J shed 4 bases, and the junction held 16 bases outside the gene matches. The CDR3 runs to 19 residues. The CDR3 protein is CASIGIRSGTGGFNEKLFF. In DNA, the CDR3 is TGTGCCAGCATCGGTATTCGATCCGGGACAGGGGGCTTTAATGAAAAACTGTTTTTT.

The CDR3 nucleotides are TGTGCCAGCAGTGAACGGGGGACAGGGGGAAATCAGCCCCAGCATTTT. The encoded protein is CASSERGTGGNQPQHF. This chain connects TRBV2 to TRBJ1-5; 11 bases agree with TRBD1. This CDR3 comprises 16 residues. Unmatched junction bases numbered 4, after V lost 2 bases and J lost 4 bases. Germline CDR1 and CDR2: SNHLY and FYNNEI.

V gene TRBV28 combines with J gene TRBJ2-1, with 10 bases fitting TRBD2. The length of the CDR3 is 16 residues. V gave up 4 bases and J gave up 4 bases; unmatched junction bases: 7. CDR1 is MDHEN, CDR2 SYDVKM, per germline. The CDR3 sequence is CASSSYTSGIYNEQFF. CDR3 in DNA: TGTGCCAGCAGTTCATACACTAGCGGGATATACAATGAGCAGTTCTTC. The entire variable domain, with the rest obtained from reference TRBV28 and TRBJ2-1, is as follows: DVKVTQSSRYLVKRTGEKVFLECVQDMDHENMFWYRQDPGLGLRLIYFSYDVKMKEKGDIPEGYSVSREKKERFSLILESASTNQTSMYLCASSSYTSGIYNEQFFGPGTRLTVL.

This rearrangement joins TRBV7-8 to TRBJ1-6; 8 bases agree with TRBD1. Germline trimming cut 1 base from V and 10 bases from J; bases unmatched to any gene: 3. The CDR3 runs 14 residues. Germline values: CDR1 SGHVS, CDR2 FQNEAQ. CDR3 in amino acids: CASSLVTGESPLHF. The CDR3 nucleotides are TGTGCCAGCAGCTTAGTGACAGGGGAATCACCCCTCCACTTT.

This clone was seen a few times. J is TRBJ2-7 and V is TRBV6-5; perhaps TRBD1 as D (6 bases). CDR3 length: 14 residues. V lost 6 bases and J 7 bases, leaving 19 bases between the germline ends. Germline CDR1 is MNHEY and CDR2 is SVGAGI. This CDR3 is CASSTRSRGLEQYF. The CDR3 nucleotides read TGTGCCAGCAGCACCAGGTCTAGGGGGTTAGAGCAGTACTTC.

The V gene is TRBV7-3, the J gene TRBJ1-3; no firm D call. Germline V CDR1 and CDR2: SGHTA, FQGTGA. This CDR3 region has 14 residues. The V end lost 0 bases, the J end lost 0 bases, and 3 bases lay between the germline ends. The CDR3 nucleotides read TGTGCCAGCAGCTTAACCGGCTCTGGAAACACCATATATTTT. Protein sequence: CASSLTGSGNTIYF.

This chain links TRBV19 with TRBJ1-5; TRBD1 agrees at 7 bases. The CDR3 is 15 residues long. Germline V lookup: CDR1 LNHDA, CDR2 SQIVND (reference sequence). V trimming: 5 bases; J trimming: 4 bases; junction bases outside the gene matches: 8. The CDR3 protein is CASSPRDRVNQPQHF. Here the CDR3 DNA reads TGTGCCAGTAGTCCCCGGGACAGAGTAAATCAGCCCCAGCATTTT.

The V call is TRBV3-1 (or the pseudogene TRBV3-2), the J call TRBJ2-3, with unresolved D. The CDR3 length is 14 residues. CDR1 is LGHDT, CDR2 YNNKEL, per germline (reference sequence). V was cut by 2 bases and J by 6 bases, with 12 bases left in between. The CDR3 reads CASSQLSASDTQYF. The CDR3 region has the DNA TGTGCCAGCAGCCAACTCTCTGCGTCCGATACGCAGTATTTT.

J is TRBJ2-1 and V is TRBV28, with 15 bases fitting TRBD2. The CDR3 contains 16 residues. V dropped 4 bases and J dropped 9; count of bases not matched to a gene: 7. CDR1 MDHEN and CDR2 SYDVKM come from the germline V gene. CDR3 protein: CASSSLGLAGGTEQFF. The DNA for the CDR3 is TGTGCCAGCAGTTCACTCGGACTAGCGGGAGGGACTGAGCAGTTCTTC.

This clone appeared a single time. The J gene is TRBJ2-1, the V gene TRBV7-2; D is possibly TRBD1 (6 bases). Deletions cut 9 bases from V and 5 bases from J, with 14 bases between. This CDR3 is 13 amino acids long. Germline-derived CDR1 and CDR2 are SGHTA and FQGNSA. The CDR3 DNA sequence: TGTGCCAGTTGCAGGGGACCTAACAATGAGCAGTTCTTC. Amino acids: CASCRGPNNEQFF. The complete variable domain, with remaining parts taken from reference TRBV7-2 and TRBJ2-1, reads GAGVSQSPSNKVTEKGKDVELRCDPISGHTALYWYRQSLGQGLEFLIYFQGNSAPDKSGLPSDRFSAERTGGSVSTLTIQRTQQEDSAVYLCASCRGPNNEQFFGPGTRLTVL.

The CDR3 DNA reads TGTGCCAGCAGCCCAATCAGACCGGGACTAGCGGGAGGGGGGACCTACAATGAGCAGTTCTTC. It is translated as CASSPIRPGLAGGGTYNEQFF. The rearrangement uses TRBV27 and TRBJ2-1; 16 nucleotides align to TRBD2. J lost 2 bases, V lost 6 bases, and 16 bases had no gene match. The germline V gene has CDR1 MNHEY and CDR2 SMNVEV (reference sequence). This CDR3 comprises 21 residues.

A single count supports this clone. This specimen includes other DNA sequences encoding the same CDR3. The CDR3 loop reads CASSVGTANEKLFF. CDR3 bases: TGTGCCAGCAGCGTCGGGACAGCTAATGAAAAACTGTTTTTT. V usage is TRBV9 and J usage is TRBJ1-4; 7 positions match TRBD1. Germline V lookup: CDR1 SGDLS, CDR2 YYNGEE. This CDR3 is built from 14 residues. The V gene end was trimmed by 2 bases and the J gene end by 3 bases; junction bases not matched to a gene: 1.